Each of the 22 T cell receptor beta chains below was sequenced from the same sample in a study of Ad26.COV2.S vaccination and SARS-CoV-2 variants. Treatment specified: roughly 20 received Ad26.COV2.S at low or high dose, single or two shots; about 5 received placebo; per-sample allocation not given. The study sampled participants on day 63 after the first vaccine or placebo injection. The repertoire was sequenced with immunoSEQ multiplex PCR; TCRdb's copy has only in-frame clones and lacks some. The sample records some 330,000 clones, around 90% being singletons. Sequences were derived from peripheral blood, sampled in a trial of Ad26.COV2.S vaccine versus placebo. The receptors were sampled from a person between 18 and 60 years old who received the Ad26.COV2.S COVID-19 vaccine or a placebo.

This chain's CDR3 is CASSLDTYSYNEQFF. The CDR3 nucleotides read TGTGCCAGCAGCCTTGATACTTACTCCTACAATGAGCAGTTCTTC. The chain combines TRBV7-6 with TRBJ2-1; no clear D gene. Trimming took 5 bases from V and 0 from J, leaving 11 bases between them. Germline V gene lookup returns CDR1 SGHVS and CDR2 FNYEAQ. The CDR3 is 15 amino acids.

V is TRBV11-2 and J is TRBJ1-4; D is ambiguous. The germline V gene encodes CDR1 SGHAT and CDR2 FQNNGV. The CDR3 extends over 16 amino acids. V was trimmed by 5 bases and J by 3 bases, leaving 16 bases between them. CDR3 in amino acids: CASSPRTRSANEKLFF. CDR3 DNA sequence: TGTGCCAGCAGCCCCCGGACCCGCTCGGCTAATGAAAAACTGTTTTTT.

This clone was counted once. The genes are TRBV2 and TRBJ2-5, with 10 bases aligning to TRBD2. The junction had 4 bases not matched to a gene; V was cut back by 5 bases and J by 1 base. This CDR3 is 15 amino acids long. Germline V gene lookup returns CDR1 SNHLY and CDR2 FYNNEI. This CDR3 reads CASSSLAGAQETQYF. The DNA for the CDR3 is TGTGCCAGCAGTTCCCTAGCGGGGGCCCAAGAGACCCAGTACTTC.

V usage is TRBV19 and J usage is TRBJ1-6, with 8 bases that match TRBD1. The length of the CDR3 is 16 residues. Germline V lookup: CDR1 LNHDA, CDR2 SQIVND (reference sequence). The V gene end was trimmed by 7 bases and the J gene end by 5 bases; junction bases not matched to a gene: 10. For the CDR3, the DNA is TGTGCCAGTAAAAAGGACGGACAGGGAGATAATTCACCCCTCCACTTT. Its protein is CASKKDGQGDNSPLHF.

CDR3 coding DNA: TGTGCCAGCAGCGCCCCAGTGGCGGGAGTTAGGGAGACCCAGTACTTC. This gives the protein CASSAPVAGVRETQYF. This sequence joins TRBV5-6 and TRBJ2-5, with 7 bases aligning to TRBD2. The CDR3 covers 16 residues. Trimming took 4 bases from V and 5 from J; bases not matched to a gene: 14. Germline values: CDR1 SGHDT, CDR2 YYEEEE.

The chain has TRBV6-2 or TRBV6-3 and TRBJ2-7, with 8 bases lining up with TRBD1. V lost 5 bases and J lost 4; bases outside the gene matches: 7. The CDR3 consists of 14 residues. Germline V gene lookup returns CDR1 MNHEY and CDR2 SVGEGT. The CDR3 nucleotides read TGTGCCAGCAGTCTCACAGGGGGGAGTTACGAGCAGTACGTC. Its protein is CASSLTGGSYEQYV.

As regards this clone: A far larger clone is one base from this, pointing to a likely read error. This chain's CDR3 is CASSTNTEAFF. DNA for the CDR3: TGTGCCAGCAGTACGAACACTGAAGCTTTCTTT. This chain connects TRBV6-2 or TRBV6-3 to TRBJ1-1; D remains unclear. The CDR3 is 11 amino acids. Germline V gene sequence: CDR1 MNHEY, CDR2 SVGEGT. Trimming left V 5 bases short and J 1 base short, with 2 bases between.

The chain couples TRBV6-5 to TRBJ1-5; D is unclear. V lost 4 bases and J 2 bases, leaving 9 bases between the germline ends. This CDR3 comprises 14 residues. In germline, CDR1 is MNHEY, CDR2 SVGAGI. The CDR3 DNA sequence: TGTGCCAGCAGTTTGGGTTTGGGCAATCAGCCCCAGCATTTT. This encodes CASSLGLGNQPQHF.

V usage is TRBV12-3 or TRBV12-4 and J usage is TRBJ2-5; 10 bases fit TRBD2. V gave up 8 bases and J gave up 2 bases; unmatched junction bases: 2. CDR3 length equals 13 residues. This CDR3 reads CASGTSEQETQYF. DNA for the CDR3: TGTGCCAGCGGGACTAGCGAACAAGAGACCCAGTACTTC.

The chain carries TRBV11-2 and TRBJ1-5; possibly TRBD1 for D (5 bases). The CDR3 loop spans 14 amino acids. Trimming left V 5 bases short and J 5 bases short, with 13 bases between. The V gene's germline CDR1 is SGHAT and CDR2 FQNNGV. The CDR3 bases are TGTGCCAGCAGCCAGACGGGGCTTTATCAGCCCCAGCATTTT. The encoded protein is CASSQTGLYQPQHF. The variable domain in full, completed from reference TRBV11-2 and TRBJ1-5, reads EAGVAQSPRYKIIEKRQSVAFWCNPISGHATLYWYQQILGQGPKLLIQFQNNGVVDDSQLPKDRFSAERLKGVDSTLKIQPAKLEDSAVYLCASSQTGLYQPQHFGDGTRLSIL.

The sample holds one count of this clone. The chain has TRBV3-1 (or the pseudogene TRBV3-2) and TRBJ2-5; 13 bases fit TRBD2. CDR3 size: 17 residues. With V trimmed by 4 bases and J by 4 bases, 9 bases remained unmatched. Germline assignment: CDR1 LGHDT and CDR2 YNNKEL (reference sequence). CDR3 in DNA: TGTGCCAGCAGCCCACTAGCGGGAGGGCCTCAGGGAGAGACCCAGTACTTC. Translated, it gives CASSPLAGGPQGETQYF.

The rearrangement uses TRBV21-1 and TRBJ2-7; the DNA was not used to check the table's D call, TRBD2. TRBV21-1 is marked as a pseudogene. CDR3 size: 18 residues. The chain's CDR3 is CASSKAVSGEKSTYEQYF. CDR3 bases: TGTGCCAGCAGCAAAGCGGTCTCCGGGGAGAAAAGCACCTACGAGCAGTACTTC.

The chain carries TRBV6-1 and TRBJ1-2; TRBD1 agrees at 8 bases. The CDR3 contains 16 residues. J lost 0 bases, V lost 3 bases, and 6 bases had no gene match. CDR1 and CDR2 (germline): MNHNS, SASEGT. As DNA, the CDR3 is TGTGCCAGCAGTGACTACAGGGGGGTTTCTAACTATGGCTACACCTTC. This gives the protein CASSDYRGVSNYGYTF.

The rearrangement links TRBV27 to TRBJ1-1, with D tentatively TRBD1 (6 bases). V was shortened by 8 bases and J by 0 bases, with 13 bases between the two germline ends. The CDR3 covers 14 residues. Per the germline V gene, CDR1 is MNHEY and CDR2 is SMNVEV (reference sequence). Here the CDR3 DNA reads TGTGCCAGCTTCGGACAGTCAATGAACACTGAAGCTTTCTTT. Protein: CASFGQSMNTEAFF.

This chain joins TRBV30 and TRBJ1-4; D possibly corresponds to TRBD1 (5 bases). The CDR3 is made up of 16 amino acids. Germline CDR1 reads GTSNPN; CDR2 reads SVGIG (reference sequence). Trimming left V 5 bases short and J 4 bases short, with 20 bases between. The CDR3 bases are TGTGCCTGGGGTCCCCCCGCAGGGTGGGGTAATGAAAAACTGTTTTTT. As protein: CAWGPPAGWGNEKLFF.

The V gene is TRBV15, the J gene TRBJ1-1; D perhaps matches TRBD1 (5 bases). The V end was cut by 0 bases, the J end by 6 bases, with 5 bases between. The CDR3 is 12 amino acids. From germline, CDR1 is LNHNV and CDR2 YYDKDF (reference sequence). This CDR3 is CATSRETAEAFF. CDR3 DNA: TGTGCCACCAGCAGAGAGACAGCTGAAGCTTTCTTT.

V gene TRBV7-9 combines with J gene TRBJ1-5, with D maybe TRBD1 (5 bases). The CDR3 length is 15 residues. Trimming cost V 1 base and J 3 bases, with 10 bases left between them. Germline V CDR1 and CDR2: SEHNR, FQNEAQ (reference sequence). CDR3 residues: CASSLGRGSNQPQHF. CDR3 coding DNA: TGTGCCAGCAGCTTAGGGAGGGGATCCAATCAGCCCCAGCATTTT.

The CDR3 here is CASSSGVGTQYF. The CDR3 coding sequence is TGTGCCAGCAGTTCGGGGGTAGGGACCCAGTACTTC. V is TRBV6-2 or TRBV6-3 and J is TRBJ2-5; a possible D gene is TRBD2 (6 bases). The CDR3 has 12 amino acids. Germline CDR1 is MNHEY and CDR2 is SVGEGT. Trimming shortened V by 4 bases and J by 7 bases, and 10 bases separated the two germline ends.

The gene calls are TRBV11-2 and TRBJ1-2; 8 nucleotides align to TRBD1. Germline V lookup: CDR1 SGHAT, CDR2 FQNNGV. The CDR3 is made up of 15 amino acids. The V segment lost 4 bases and the J segment 4 bases; nucleotides outside the gene matches: 8. In DNA form, the CDR3 reads TGTGCCAGCAGCTCCCACAGGGGGTTGAGCTATGGCTACACCTTC. Its protein product is CASSSHRGLSYGYTF.

Only one count was recorded for this clone. The chain uses TRBV28 and TRBJ1-5; maybe TRBD1 (5 bases). The CDR3 has 17 amino acids. Germline V gene sequence: CDR1 MDHEN, CDR2 SYDVKM. Trimming pared 6 bases from V and 2 bases from J, leaving 20 bases between. In nucleotides, the CDR3 is TGTGCCAGCAGCCCCGGGTGGGTTTTGGGGGGCAATCAGCCCCAGCATTTT. It is translated as CASSPGWVLGGNQPQHF.

Points on this clone: The same CDR3 also results from other DNA sequences found in this sample. The chain couples TRBV19 to TRBJ1-1; 7 bases match TRBD1. Losses at the gene ends were 7 bases for V and 5 bases for J; bases not matched to a gene: 7. This CDR3 has 13 amino acids. Germline V gene data show CDR1 as LNHDA and CDR2 as SQIVND (reference sequence). The CDR3 sequence: CASNLARGTEAFF. CDR3 nucleotide sequence: TGTGCCAGTAACCTAGCCAGGGGGACTGAAGCTTTCTTT.

This chain joins TRBV5-5 and TRBJ2-2; D might be TRBD1 or TRBD2, each matching 5 bases. This CDR3 has 16 amino acids. Trimming took 1 base from V and 6 from J, leaving 16 bases between them. CDR1 and CDR2 from the germline V gene are SGHKS and YYEKEE (reference sequence). In DNA form, the CDR3 reads TGTGCCAGCAGCTTGAGGGGCGAGGGCCTGGCCGGGGAGCTGTTTTTT. It translates to CASSLRGEGLAGELFF.